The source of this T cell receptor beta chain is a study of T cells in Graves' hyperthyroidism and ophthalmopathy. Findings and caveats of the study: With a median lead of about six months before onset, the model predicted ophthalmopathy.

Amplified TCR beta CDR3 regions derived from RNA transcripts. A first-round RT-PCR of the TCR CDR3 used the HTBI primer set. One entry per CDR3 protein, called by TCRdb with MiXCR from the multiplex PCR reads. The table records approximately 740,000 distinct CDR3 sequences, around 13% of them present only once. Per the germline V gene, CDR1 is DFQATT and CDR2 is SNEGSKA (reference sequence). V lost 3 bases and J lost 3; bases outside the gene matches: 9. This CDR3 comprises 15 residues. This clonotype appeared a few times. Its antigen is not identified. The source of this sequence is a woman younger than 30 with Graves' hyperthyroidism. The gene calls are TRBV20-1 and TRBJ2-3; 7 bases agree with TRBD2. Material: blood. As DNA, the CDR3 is TGCAGTGCTAGCGGCGCGGGAGCGTCAACAGATACGCAGTATTTT. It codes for CSASGAGASTDTQYF.